Following are 7 T cell receptor beta chains from one sample sequenced in a study of T cell responses to AZD1222 COVID-19 vaccine. Using immunoSEQ multiplex PCR, the repertoire was profiled, and TCRdb retains in-frame clones only, with some absent. The sample consists of about 180,000 clones, 85% to 95% of them appearing once. The source material was peripheral blood, sampled 28 days after the second dose of the MenACWY control vaccine. The receptors here all came from an adult who received the MenACWY meningococcal vaccine as a control.

The rearrangement uses TRBV6-5 and TRBJ2-2, with a weak D call TRBD2 (5 bases). The CDR3 is 14 amino acids. Germline V lookup: CDR1 MNHEY, CDR2 SVGAGI. Deletions cut 7 bases from V and 4 bases from J, with 13 bases between. The chain's CDR3 is CASNLIGSTGELFF. For the CDR3, the DNA is TGTGCCAGCAACCTAATAGGGAGCACCGGGGAGCTGTTTTTT.

The chain has TRBV5-1 and TRBJ1-4; no firm D call. Trimming left V 4 bases short and J 2 bases short, with 15 bases between. This CDR3 spans 16 amino acids. CDR1 and CDR2 (germline): SGHRS, YFSETQ. As DNA, the CDR3 is TGCGCCAGCAGCATCCGGGGTACTGGGACTAATGAAAAACTGTTTTTT. Translated: CASSIRGTGTNEKLFF.

This sequence joins TRBV5-1 and TRBJ2-1; 7 positions agree with TRBD2. Germline V gene lookup returns CDR1 SGHRS and CDR2 YFSETQ. Trimming removed 0 bases from V and 4 bases from J; junction bases left unmatched: 7. This CDR3 contains 16 residues. The CDR3 loop reads CASSLAGGSGYNEQFF. The CDR3, as DNA: TGCGCCAGCAGCTTGGCCGGGGGGTCGGGATACAATGAGCAGTTCTTC.

In its sample, this clone was seen once. The CDR3 sequence is CASSSPGDRGWNTIYF. The CDR3 nucleotides are TGTGCCAGCAGTTCCCCGGGAGACAGGGGATGGAACACCATATATTTT. The V and J genes are TRBV28 and TRBJ1-3; 8 bases match TRBD1. This CDR3 comprises 16 residues. CDR1 and CDR2 (germline): MDHEN, SYDVKM. Germline trimming cut 4 bases from V and 7 bases from J; bases unmatched to any gene: 12.

The chain employs TRBV5-4 and TRBJ1-2; D not resolved. V was clipped by 3 bases and J by 0 bases, with 15 bases between them. Germline V gene lookup returns CDR1 SGHNT and CDR2 YYREEE (reference sequence). This CDR3 contains 16 residues. CDR3 DNA: TGTGCCAGCAGCTCCATCAGCCAGGATTCTAACTATGGCTACACCTTC. As protein: CASSSISQDSNYGYTF. Drawing the rest from reference TRBV5-4 and TRBJ1-2, the complete variable domain is ETGVTQSPTHLIKTRGQQVTLRCSSQSGHNTVSWYQQALGQGPQFIFQYYREEENGRGNFPPRFSGLQFPNYSSELNVNALELDDSALYLCASSSISQDSNYGYTFGSGTRLTVV.

CDR3 region: CAWSDRGNSPLHF. The DNA for the CDR3 is TGTGCCTGGAGTGACCGGGGTAATTCACCCCTCCACTTT. The rearrangement uses TRBV30 and TRBJ1-6; D not resolved. With 1 base removed from V and 6 bases from J, the gap between germline ends came to 7 bases. Germline CDR1 GTSNPN, CDR2 SVGIG (reference sequence). This CDR3 is built from 13 residues.

This chain uses TRBV18 with TRBJ1-1, with D unclear. The CDR3 has 13 amino acids. Trimming cost V 5 bases and J 1 base, with 8 bases left between them. Germline CDR1 is KGHSH and CDR2 is LQKENI. CDR3 sequence: CASSAMGNTEAFF. DNA for the CDR3: TGTGCCAGCTCAGCTATGGGGAACACTGAAGCTTTCTTT.